These T cell receptor beta chains were read from a single sample in a study of T cell responses to AZD1222 COVID-19 vaccine. Sequenced by immunoSEQ multiplex PCR; TCRdb stores in-frame clones only, minus some. Here the sample spans 130,000 to 150,000 clones, 90% to 95% being singletons. The sample here was peripheral blood, taken on day 0 of AZD1222 vaccination. These TCRs come from an adult in good health. Both conserved end residues are part of each CDR3. A D gene is named only where the DNA matches it firmly. Clone size is stated in some rows and not others, as once, few, many or a class when expanded.

cdr3_nt | cdr3_aa | clone_size | j_call | v_call | d_call
TGTGCCAGCAGCCAAGCAGTCCTTGCGCCCATGAACACTGAAGCTTTCTTT | CASSQAVLAPMNTEAFF | - | TRBJ1-1 | TRBV3-1/TRBV3-2 | -
TGTGCCAGCAGCCCAAGGGTCCGCGATTCTGCAGCTTTCTTT | CASSPRVRDSAAFF | - | TRBJ1-1 | TRBV11-2 | -
TGTGCCAGCAGCCCCGGACTGTCAGATACGCAGTATTTT | CASSPGLSDTQYF | once | TRBJ2-3 | TRBV7-9 | -
TGTGCCAGCAAACGGGGCTCCTACGAGCAGTACTTC | CASKRGSYEQYF | - | TRBJ2-7 | TRBV2 | -
TGTGCCAGCAGTGACGGGACAGGGTCTTCTTCTGGGGCCAACGTCCTGACTTTC | CASSDGTGSSSGANVLTF | - | TRBJ2-6 | TRBV6-4 | TRBD1
TGTGCCAGTGTCTTAGGGCTAGCGGGGAACAATGAGCAGTTCTTC | CASVLGLAGNNEQFF | - | TRBJ2-1 | TRBV7-6 | TRBD2
TGTGCCAGCTCACCAATCCCTGAAAACTATGGCTACACCTTC | CASSPIPENYGYTF | - | TRBJ1-2 | TRBV18 | -
TGTGCCAGTAGTATCCGGTTGAACACTGAAGCTTTCTTT | CASSIRLNTEAFF | - | TRBJ1-1 | TRBV19 | -
TGTGCCAGCAGTTTAAAGGGCTACAATGAGCAGTTCTTC | CASSLKGYNEQFF | - | TRBJ2-1 | TRBV12-3/TRBV12-4 | -
TGCAGCGTTGAAGGCCGGGGGGTCCCAGGGAACACTGAAGCTTTCTTT | CSVEGRGVPGNTEAFF | - | TRBJ1-1 | TRBV29-1 | -
TGTGCCAGCAGCTTGGTCGGGGGGGCCCACGAGCAGTACTTC | CASSLVGGAHEQYF | - | TRBJ2-7 | TRBV7-8 | TRBD2
TGTGCCAGCAGCCAGGCAGGGTTCGCGGAGACCCAGTACTTC | CASSQAGFAETQYF | - | TRBJ2-5 | TRBV11-1 | -
TGTGCCAGCAGGGACAGACCCAATCAGCCCCAGCATTTT | CASRDRPNQPQHF | - | TRBJ1-5 | TRBV12-3/TRBV12-4 | -
TGTGCCAGCAGTTCGGGGGGAGAGGGGAGAGGCGAGACCCAGTACTTC | CASSSGGEGRGETQYF | - | TRBJ2-5 | TRBV28 | TRBD2
TGTGCCAGCAGCGTAGTCGGAGGCAGACCTAGCTCTGGAAACACCATATATTTT | CASSVVGGRPSSGNTIYF | - | TRBJ1-3 | TRBV9 | -
TGTGCCAGCAGTAACCAGGGTAATCAGCCCCAGCATTTT | CASSNQGNQPQHF | - | TRBJ1-5 | TRBV7-2 | -
TGTGCCAGCAGCCAAGGACGCCGCCTAGGTTCACCCCTCCACTTT | CASSQGRRLGSPLHF | - | TRBJ1-6 | TRBV3-1/TRBV3-2 | -
TGTGCCAGTAGTCCCTCCGGGACAGGCAGCGTCCTGACTTTC | CASSPSGTGSVLTF | - | TRBJ2-6 | TRBV19 | TRBD1
TGTGCCAGTAGCCCCGACAGGGCCAACTATGGCTACACCTTC | CASSPDRANYGYTF | - | TRBJ1-2 | TRBV19 | TRBD1
TGTGCCAGCAGCCAACCCACGGGTTCCTTCGCATTTCCTAGCACAGATACGCAGTATTTT | CASSQPTGSFAFPSTDTQYF | - | TRBJ2-3 | TRBV4-2 | -
TGTGCCACTAGAGCGTACAGGGAGGTTAACACTGAAGCTTTCTTT | CATRAYREVNTEAFF | - | TRBJ1-1 | TRBV15 | -
TGTGCCAGTAGTCCAGCTAACTATGGCTACACCTTC | CASSPANYGYTF | - | TRBJ1-2 | TRBV19 | -
TGTGCCAGCAGCCCAGGACAGTTAGAGACCCAGTACTTC | CASSPGQLETQYF | - | TRBJ2-5 | TRBV7-2 | -
TGTGCCAGCAGTTACTCTAGGACTAGAAACGGTCAACAGTTCTTC | CASSYSRTRNGQQFF | once | TRBJ2-1 | TRBV6-6 | TRBD2
TGTGCCAGCGAGGGGGAAAAAGGTTCACCCCTCCACTTT | CASEGEKGSPLHF | - | TRBJ1-6 | TRBV10-3 | -
TGTGCTAGTGGTTTGCCCCGGACTAGCGGATTTACAGATACGCAGTATTTT | CASGLPRTSGFTDTQYF | - | TRBJ2-3 | TRBV12-5 | TRBD2
TGTGCCAGCAAGAGGGCGGGGAAAGCCTACAATGAGCAGTTCTTC | CASKRAGKAYNEQFF | - | TRBJ2-1 | TRBV27 | -
TGTGCCATCAGTGAGTCGAGAGGTCAGCCCCAGCATTTT | CAISESRGQPQHF | - | TRBJ1-5 | TRBV10-3 | -
TGTGCCAGCAGCTCAGAGAGTAGCGGGAGTGGCGAGCAGTACTTC | CASSSESSGSGEQYF | once | TRBJ2-7 | TRBV7-9 | TRBD2
TGCGCCAGCAGCCAAGACCCTAGCGGGGGCTCCTACAATGAGCAGTTCTTC | CASSQDPSGGSYNEQFF | - | TRBJ2-1 | TRBV4-3 | TRBD2
TGTGCCAGCGCGTCCGCTGGTTCTGGAAACACCATATATTTT | CASASAGSGNTIYF | once | TRBJ1-3 | TRBV28 | -
TGTGCCAGCAGCCGATTTCGAGGGAGGCCCTACGAGCAGTACTTC | CASSRFRGRPYEQYF | - | TRBJ2-7 | TRBV13 | -